These 30 T cell receptor beta chains share one sample of origin, sequenced in a study of T-cell memory formation after mild COVID-19. Using its own MiXCR run on the 5' RACE reads, TCRdb lists one record per CDR3 protein. The sample lists hundreds of thousands of distinct CDR3 sequences, just under 20% seen once, with under 25% in the top ten. The material sequenced was PBMCs or a T cell subset sorted from them (not recorded which). Receptor source: a man aged 18 to 29 who had mild COVID-19 (a few samples of this study predate the infection). Cell type and time point are not known.

This clonotype was counted between two and nine times. V usage is TRBV20-1 and J usage is TRBJ2-5; possibly TRBD2 for D (6 bases). This CDR3 is 15 amino acids long. CDR1 is DFQATT, CDR2 SNEGSKA, per germline (reference sequence). V lost 2 bases and J 2 bases, leaving 15 bases between the germline ends. Here the CDR3 DNA reads TGCAGTGCTAGACGGCAAGGGACTGCTCAAGAGACCCAGTACTTC. Protein: CSARRQGTAQETQYF.

The gene calls are TRBV6-2 or TRBV6-3 and TRBJ2-3; the D is unclear. V was pared by 7 bases and J by 1 base, with 9 bases between. The CDR3 sequence is 13 residues long. Germline-derived CDR1 and CDR2 are MNHEY and SVGEGT. The CDR3 DNA follows: TGTGCCAGCACCTACTGGGGCACAGATACGCAGTATTTT. This translates into CASTYWGTDTQYF.

This clonotype was counted once. This sequence joins TRBV6-5 and TRBJ2-7, with D perhaps assigned TRBD1 or TRBD2 (7 bases each). This CDR3 spans 14 amino acids. Germline values: CDR1 MNHEY, CDR2 SVGAGI. Trimming removed 2 bases from V and 5 bases from J, with 13 bases in between. The CDR3 loop is CASSYGAGGDEQYV. The CDR3 DNA is TGTGCCAGCAGTTACGGGGCAGGGGGGGACGAGCAGTACGTC.

This clonotype has only a few counts. The chain joins TRBV20-1 to TRBJ2-3, with D possibly TRBD1 on 5 matching bases. From germline, CDR1 is DFQATT and CDR2 SNEGSKA (reference sequence). The V end was cut by 3 bases, the J end by 4 bases, with 11 bases between. The CDR3 runs to 13 residues. In DNA, the CDR3 is TGCAGTGCTAGGTGGGGCACTGCAGATACGCAGTATTTT. Protein product: CSARWGTADTQYF.

This sequence joins TRBV9 and TRBJ2-3; possible D gene TRBD2, 7 bases. Deletions cut 5 bases from V and 7 bases from J, with 23 bases between. This CDR3 is 16 amino acids long. CDR1 is SGDLS and CDR2 is YYNGEE in the germline V gene. Written as DNA, the CDR3 is TGTGCCAGCAGTCTAGGGGGGGCCTTAAGCACGTATACGCAGTATTTT. Encoded protein: CASSLGGALSTYTQYF.

V is TRBV7-9 and J is TRBJ2-5; D might be TRBD1 or TRBD2, each matching 5 bases. The V gene's germline CDR1 is SEHNR and CDR2 FQNEAQ (reference sequence). The CDR3 is 14 amino acids. Trimming pared 6 bases from V and 7 bases from J, leaving 18 bases between. The CDR3 sequence is CASSPVGTPATQYF. Here the CDR3 DNA reads TGTGCCAGCAGTCCCGTTGGGACCCCAGCGACCCAGTACTTC. The full variable domain, in which reference TRBV7-9 and TRBJ2-5 provide the parts outside the CDR3, is DTGVSQNPRHKITKRGQNVTFRCDPISEHNRLYWYRQTLGQGPEFLTYFQNEAQLEKSRLLSDRFSAERPKGSFSTLEIQRTEQGDSAMYLCASSPVGTPATQYFGPGTRLLVL.

The V gene is TRBV29-1, the J gene TRBJ2-1; maybe TRBD2 (7 bases). The CDR3 totals 16 residues. Trimming took 6 bases from V and 1 from J, leaving 19 bases between them. CDR1 SQVTM and CDR2 ANQGSEA come from the germline V gene. The CDR3 sequence: CSVPRLAGASYNEQFF. CDR3 DNA sequence: TGCAGCGTCCCCCGACTGGCGGGGGCGTCCTACAATGAGCAGTTCTTC.

There are a few counts of this clonotype. The CDR3 loop reads CSAPDRVTYEQYV. DNA of the CDR3: TGCAGTGCCCCGGACAGGGTCACCTACGAGCAGTACGTC. The chain links TRBV20-1 to TRBJ2-7; 8 nucleotides match TRBD1. Trimming at V came to 6 bases and at J to 2 bases, leaving 6 bases not matched to a gene. The germline CDR1 and CDR2 sequences are DFQATT and SNEGSKA (reference sequence). The length of the CDR3 is 13 residues.

The chain uses TRBV7-3 and TRBJ2-3, with 11 bases that match TRBD2. Germline assignment: CDR1 SGHTA and CDR2 FQGTGA. The CDR3 extends over 15 amino acids. Trimming at V came to 6 bases and at J to 6 bases, leaving 8 bases not matched to a gene. CDR3 protein: CASRLSGGARDTQYF. The CDR3, as DNA: TGTGCCAGCAGGCTTAGCGGGGGGGCCAGGGATACGCAGTATTTT.

The chain carries TRBV20-1 and TRBJ2-3, with D possibly being TRBD2 (7 bases). CDR3 length equals 14 residues. The germline V and J ends were trimmed by 7 bases and 2 bases, with 16 bases remaining between them. CDR1 DFQATT and CDR2 SNEGSKA come from the germline V gene (reference sequence). The chain's CDR3 is CSGQRDTSTDTQYF. The CDR3, as DNA: TGCAGTGGGCAGCGGGACACCTCCACAGATACGCAGTATTTT.

This clonotype was picked up one time. This rearrangement joins TRBV14 to TRBJ2-5, with D possibly being TRBD1 or TRBD2 (5 bases each). The V end lost 4 bases, the J end lost 5 bases, and 14 bases lay between the germline ends. The CDR3 is 14 residues long. Germline-derived CDR1 and CDR2 are SGHDN and FVKESK. CDR3 nucleotides: TGTGCCAGCAGCCTACTAGGGGACCGGGAGACCCAGTACTTC. It yields the protein CASSLLGDRETQYF.

This clonotype occurred many times. This chain connects TRBV7-9 to TRBJ1-1; perhaps TRBD1 as D (5 bases). The CDR3 totals 14 residues. Per the germline V gene, CDR1 is SEHNR and CDR2 is FQNEAQ (reference sequence). V was shortened by 5 bases and J by 4 bases, with 14 bases between the two germline ends. CDR3 loop: CASSPGTPGTEAFF. The CDR3 bases are TGTGCCAGCAGCCCAGGGACCCCGGGCACTGAAGCTTTCTTT.

This clonotype occurred many times. The chain couples TRBV4-3 to TRBJ1-2; D ambiguous. The V end lost 0 bases, the J end lost 2 bases, and 13 bases lay between the germline ends. This CDR3 spans 16 amino acids. From germline, CDR1 is LGHNA and CDR2 YSLEER. CDR3 loop: CASSQELNPANYGYTF. CDR3 DNA sequence: TGCGCCAGCAGCCAAGAACTTAATCCGGCCAACTATGGCTACACCTTC.

J is TRBJ1-2 and V is TRBV27; unclear D gene. There are 13 residues in the CDR3. Between the trimmed V and J ends, which lost 2 bases and 1 base, there was a span of 5 bases. Germline V lookup: CDR1 MNHEY, CDR2 SMNVEV (reference sequence). The CDR3 loop is CASSLGFNYGYTF. The CDR3 region has the DNA TGTGCCAGCAGTTTAGGATTTAACTATGGCTACACCTTC.

Only a few counts were recorded for this clonotype. This chain joins TRBV7-9 and TRBJ1-1; D is unresolved. There are 16 residues in the CDR3. Per germline, CDR1 SEHNR and CDR2 FQNEAQ (reference sequence). Trimming removed 4 bases from V and 0 bases from J, with 15 bases in between. The CDR3 is CASSSRPADMNTEAFF. Written as DNA, the CDR3 is TGTGCCAGCAGCTCCCGTCCGGCTGACATGAACACTGAAGCTTTCTTT.

CDR3 sequence (DNA): TGTGCCAGCAGGCCCCGAACGCACACTGAAGCTTTCTTT. Its protein is CASRPRTHTEAFF. V gene TRBV7-2 combines with J gene TRBJ1-1; D not certain. This CDR3 comprises 13 residues. Germline CDR1 is SGHTA and CDR2 is FQGNSA. V was pared by 6 bases and J by 3 bases, with 11 bases between.

The rearrangement links TRBV19 to TRBJ2-7; maybe TRBD1 (6 bases). The CDR3 totals 14 residues. V gave up 8 bases and J gave up 1 base, with 15 bases separating them. Per the germline V gene, CDR1 is LNHDA and CDR2 is SQIVND (reference sequence). The CDR3 loop is CASRLDRNSYEQYF. In DNA, the CDR3 is TGTGCCAGTCGATTAGACAGGAATTCCTACGAGCAGTACTTC. The complete variable domain, with remaining parts taken from reference TRBV19 and TRBJ2-7, reads DGGITQSPKYLFRKEGQNVTLSCEQNLNHDAMYWYRQDPGQGLRLIYYSQIVNDFQKGDIAEGYSVSREKKESFPLTVTSAQKNPTAFYLCASRLDRNSYEQYFGPGTRLTVT.

V gene TRBV18 combines with J gene TRBJ1-5, with D tentatively TRBD1 (5 bases). Per the germline V gene, CDR1 is KGHSH and CDR2 is LQKENI. V lost 6 bases, J lost 3 bases, and 15 bases lay in between. This CDR3 region has 15 residues. The CDR3 coding sequence is TGTGCCAGCTCCACCGCTGGACACCACAATCAGCCCCAGCATTTT. Protein product: CASSTAGHHNQPQHF.

V and J are TRBV20-1 and TRBJ1-4; D may be TRBD1 (6 bases). Trimming pared 1 base from V and 7 bases from J, leaving 7 bases between. The CDR3 has 12 amino acids. Per germline, CDR1 DFQATT and CDR2 SNEGSKA (reference sequence). CDR3 amino acids: CSARGGREKLFF. DNA for the CDR3: TGCAGTGCTAGAGGGGGGCGTGAAAAACTGTTTTTT.

This sequence joins TRBV7-3 and TRBJ2-2; D remains unclear. The length of the CDR3 is 15 residues. V was trimmed by 5 bases and J by 4 bases, leaving 14 bases between them. Germline CDR1 and CDR2: SGHTA and FQGTGA. CDR3 protein: CASSPMLGFTGELFF. In nucleotides, the CDR3 is TGTGCCAGCAGCCCGATGCTAGGGTTCACCGGGGAGCTGTTTTTT.

The rearrangement joins TRBV7-6 to TRBJ1-5, with TRBD1 matching 7 bases. V lost 5 bases and J lost 4; bases outside the gene matches: 8. The CDR3 is made up of 15 amino acids. Germline V lookup: CDR1 SGHVS, CDR2 FNYEAQ. The CDR3 DNA follows: TGTGCCAGCAGCCGCTCGACAGGGTTGAATCAGCCCCAGCATTTT. This codes for CASSRSTGLNQPQHF. The full variable domain, completed using reference TRBV7-6 and TRBJ1-5, is GAGVSQSPRYKVTKRGQDVALRCDPISGHVSLYWYRQALGQGPEFLTYFNYEAQQDKSGLPNDRFSAERPEGSISTLTIQRTEQRDSAMYRCASSRSTGLNQPQHFGDGTRLSIL.

This clonotype was counted between two and nine times. This rearrangement joins TRBV12-3 or TRBV12-4 to TRBJ2-2; D remains unclear. V was pared by 6 bases and J by 7 bases, with 15 bases between. The CDR3 consists of 14 residues. CDR3 nucleotides: TGTGCCAGCAGCCAGTCGGTCCGGCGCGGGGAGCTGTTTTTT. Protein: CASSQSVRRGELFF.

Ten or more counts support this clonotype. V usage is TRBV9 and J usage is TRBJ2-7; D is tentatively TRBD1 or TRBD2 (6 bases each). The length of the CDR3 is 13 residues. CDR1 and CDR2 from the germline V gene are SGDLS and YYNGEE. Trimming left V 0 bases short and J 7 bases short, with 11 bases between. DNA for the CDR3: TGTGCCAGCAGCGTAGTGGGGGGCGCGGAGCAGTACTTC. This gives the protein CASSVVGGAEQYF.

V is TRBV24-1 and J is TRBJ2-3; 12 bases align to TRBD2. From germline, CDR1 is KGHDR and CDR2 SFDVKD. CDR3 length: 15 residues. J was trimmed by 6 bases and V by 7 bases; bases with no gene match: 7. CDR3 amino acids: CATRASGGALDTQYF. The CDR3 nucleotides are TGTGCCACCAGGGCTAGCGGGGGGGCTCTGGATACGCAGTATTTT.

This clonotype was counted between two and nine times. The V and J genes are TRBV29-1 and TRBJ2-5; 7 positions agree with TRBD2. CDR3 size: 14 residues. V was pared by 6 bases and J by 1 base, with 8 bases of the junction left unmatched. Germline V CDR1 and CDR2: SQVTM, ANQGSEA. Written as DNA, the CDR3 is TGCAGCGTCGGGGGGTCTAGCGGCCAAGAGACCCAGTACTTC. The encoded protein is CSVGGSSGQETQYF. Combining the CDR3 with reference TRBV29-1 and TRBJ2-5 gives the whole variable domain SAVISQKPSRDICQRGTSLTIQCQVDSQVTMMFWYRQQPGQSLTLIATANQGSEATYESGFVIDKFPISRPNLTFSTLTVSNMSPEDSSIYLCSVGGSSGQETQYFGPGTRLLVL.

This sequence joins TRBV3-1 and TRBJ1-5; tentatively, D is TRBD1 (6 bases). The germline CDR1 and CDR2 sequences are LGHDT and YNNKEL (reference sequence). The V end was cut by 0 bases, the J end by 7 bases, with 10 bases between. The CDR3 contains 14 residues. The CDR3 bases are TGTGCCAGCAGCCAAGATGGGGGCAGGCAGCCCCAGCATTTT. It specifies CASSQDGGRQPQHF.

This clonotype was seen a handful of times. The chain carries TRBV7-6 and TRBJ2-2, with D tentatively TRBD1 or TRBD2 (5 bases each). Germline V gene data show CDR1 as SGHVS and CDR2 as FNYEAQ. This CDR3 has 13 amino acids. With 5 bases removed from V and 7 bases from J, the gap between germline ends came to 11 bases. Here the CDR3 reads CASSPLGDGELFF. The CDR3 DNA is TGTGCCAGCAGCCCATTGGGGGACGGGGAGCTGTTTTTT.

This chain connects TRBV29-1 to TRBJ2-5, with 8 nucleotides matching TRBD2. The germline gives CDR1 SQVTM, CDR2 ANQGSEA. V lost 5 bases, J lost 3 bases, and 2 bases stayed unmatched. This CDR3 spans 12 amino acids. DNA of the CDR3: TGCAGCGTTCGGCGGGGGGAAGAGACCCAGTACTTC. As protein: CSVRRGEETQYF.

The chain uses TRBV12-3 or TRBV12-4 and TRBJ1-5; 8 positions match TRBD1. V lost 6 bases to trimming and J lost 7 bases; unmatched junction nucleotides: 5. The CDR3 extends over 13 amino acids. As DNA, the CDR3 is TGTGCCAGCAGCTCAGGGGGCTGGCAGCCCCAGCATTTT. Amino acid sequence: CASSSGGWQPQHF.

This clonotype has just a few counts. The V gene is TRBV11-2, the J gene TRBJ2-5; 10 bases agree with TRBD2. The CDR3 runs to 19 residues. Germline V lookup: CDR1 SGHAT, CDR2 FQNNGV. Trimming at V came to 5 bases and at J to 5 bases, leaving 20 bases not matched to a gene. The CDR3 DNA follows: TGTGCCAGCAGCCCCTATCCGGGGTCCAGCGGGGGGGCCAAGGAGACCCAGTACTTC. Its protein is CASSPYPGSSGGAKETQYF.